The 11 T cell receptor beta chains reported below all come from one sample, sequenced in a study of blood T cell repertoires in COVID-19. Sequencing was performed with immunoSEQ multiplex PCR; in TCRdb, only in-frame clones are kept and a portion is missing. Among about 170,000 clones listed, about 88% were seen once. Sequencing was carried out using peripheral blood. These receptors were collected from a woman aged 80 or over with COVID-19, enrolled during active disease.

J is TRBJ2-2 and V is TRBV28; TRBD2 aligns across 11 bases. With 2 bases clipped from V and 5 bases from J, the junction kept 13 bases outside the gene matches. The CDR3 length is 19 residues. Germline assignment: CDR1 MDHEN and CDR2 SYDVKM. CDR3 loop: CASSLGGVAGGPKTGELFF. CDR3 bases: TGTGCCAGCAGTTTAGGCGGGGTAGCGGGAGGGCCAAAGACCGGGGAGCTGTTTTTT.

This chain uses TRBV12-3 or TRBV12-4 with TRBJ1-5; D perhaps matches TRBD1 (5 bases). The ends were cut back, 6 bases at V and 6 bases at J, with 12 bases in the middle. This CDR3 comprises 13 residues. CDR3 protein: CASSVDSFQPQHF. CDR3 coding DNA: TGTGCCAGCAGCGTAGACAGCTTTCAGCCCCAGCATTTT.

The chain uses TRBV19 and TRBJ2-1; weak D call: TRBD2 (5 bases). This CDR3 has 15 amino acids. The germline V gene has CDR1 LNHDA and CDR2 SQIVND (reference sequence). Between the trimmed V and J ends, which lost 5 bases and 1 base, there was a span of 12 bases. CDR3 amino acids: CASSLYGMSYNEQFF. The CDR3 bases are TGTGCCAGTAGTCTATACGGGATGTCCTACAATGAGCAGTTCTTC.

The gene calls are TRBV27 and TRBJ1-4; the match to TRBD1 covers 8 bases. V shed 5 bases and J 8 bases; nucleotides not matched to a gene: 7. The CDR3 length is 14 residues. Germline V gene lookup returns CDR1 MNHEY and CDR2 SMNVEV (reference sequence). This CDR3 reads CASSLGQGKEKLFF. The CDR3 DNA reads as TGTGCCAGCAGTCTCGGACAGGGAAAGGAAAAACTGTTTTTT.

The chain is built from TRBV28 and TRBJ2-4; no definite D call. The CDR3 length is 11 residues. The germline V and J ends were trimmed by 6 bases and 8 bases, with 8 bases remaining between them. Germline CDR1 reads MDHEN; CDR2 reads SYDVKM. DNA for the CDR3: TGTGCCAGCAGGCGGATGGACATTCAGTACTTC. Amino acid sequence: CASRRMDIQYF.

This clone was detected only once. The V and J genes are TRBV5-8 and TRBJ1-5; D might be TRBD1 (5 bases). This CDR3 is 15 amino acids long. Germline CDR1 reads SGHTS; CDR2 reads YDEGEE. V was cut by 0 bases and J by 0 bases, with 7 bases left in between. Here the CDR3 DNA reads TGTGCCAGCAGCTTGGGACAGTATAGCAATCAGCCCCAGCATTTT. Amino acids: CASSLGQYSNQPQHF.

The chain links TRBV10-3 to TRBJ1-2; D remains ambiguous. Germline CDR1 ENHRY, CDR2 SYGVKD. V was cut by 2 bases and J by 4 bases, with 8 bases left in between. CDR3 size: 13 residues. The CDR3: CAISEDIIYGYTF. The CDR3 DNA follows: TGTGCCATCAGTGAGGACATAATCTATGGCTACACCTTC.

This clone showed up just once. The V call is TRBV9, the J call TRBJ2-7; TRBD2 matches at 14 bases. This CDR3 has 18 amino acids. The J segment lost 0 bases and the V segment lost 0 bases, leaving 5 bases of the junction unmatched. In germline, CDR1 is SGDLS, CDR2 YYNGEE. The CDR3 nucleotides are TGTGCCAGCAGCGTAGGGACTAGCGGGAGGCAGAGCTCCTACGAGCAGTACTTC. Residues: CASSVGTSGRQSSYEQYF.

V and J are TRBV19 and TRBJ1-3; no firm D call. CDR3 size: 14 residues. The V gene's germline CDR1 is LNHDA and CDR2 SQIVND (reference sequence). V gave up 6 bases and J gave up 7 bases, with 16 bases separating them. CDR3 protein: CASRSRSGMNTIYF. Written as DNA, the CDR3 is TGTGCCAGTAGAAGCCGCTCCGGTATGAACACCATATATTTT.

The chain has TRBV12-3 or TRBV12-4 and TRBJ2-2; D is undetermined. Trimming took off 2 bases at V and 5 bases at J, with 6 bases between the two ends. The CDR3 is 13 residues long. The CDR3 here is CASSLQTTGELFF. As DNA, the CDR3 is TGTGCCAGCAGTTTACAGACTACCGGGGAGCTGTTTTTT.

In its sample, this clone was seen a few times. This rearrangement joins TRBV6-2 or TRBV6-3 to TRBJ1-5; a possible D gene is TRBD1 (6 bases). Between the trimmed V and J ends, which lost 4 bases and 3 bases, there was a span of 13 bases. Germline CDR1 reads MNHEY; CDR2 reads SVGEGT. This CDR3 has 15 amino acids. The CDR3 sequence: CASSSVGGDNQPQHF. CDR3 nucleotide sequence: TGTGCCAGCAGTTCGGTAGGGGGGGACAATCAGCCCCAGCATTTT.